This T cell receptor (beta chain) was sequenced during a study of blood T cells in healthy people across ages. Points from the study as a whole: Strong correlation linked observed beta diversity and percent naive T cells.

Using a J-beta primer mix together with a sample-barcoded 5' primer, a second PCR was run for roughly 6 to 12 cycles. A single record per CDR3 protein comes from TCRdb applying MiXCR to the 5' RACE reads. The table shows about 1.6 million distinct CDR3 sequences, with around 36% occurring only once. This CDR3 is built from 14 residues. Trimming left V 6 bases short and J 7 bases short, with 20 bases between. From germline, CDR1 is DFQATT and CDR2 SNEGSKA (reference sequence). This clonotype was detected only a few times. Its antigen remains unknown. This TCR derives from a woman in her 30s in good health. The gene calls are TRBV20-1 and TRBJ2-3, with D perhaps given as TRBD1 or TRBD2 (5 bases each). The sequencing input was blood. CDR3 DNA sequence: TGCAGTGCCTACCCCGGGACCCCTGACCATACGCAGTATTTT. It translates to CSAYPGTPDHTQYF.